The 22 T cell receptor beta chains reported below all come from one sample, sequenced in a study of blood T cells in healthy people across ages. Through a sample-barcoded 5' primer and a J-beta primer mix, a second PCR was run for about 6 to 12 cycles. TCRdb independently ran MiXCR on the 5' RACE reads; one entry per CDR3 protein. The top ten hold approximately 41% of the sample, which has about 750,000 distinct CDR3 sequences, 53% seen once. The specimen sequenced was blood. These receptors were taken from a man older than 75 in good health.

The chain uses TRBV29-1 and TRBJ2-7; possible D gene TRBD1, 6 bases. The CDR3 has 12 amino acids. Germline V gene sequence: CDR1 SQVTM, CDR2 ANQGSEA. V lost 7 bases and J 7 bases, leaving 17 bases between the germline ends. This CDR3 is CSAGTPPGEQYF. In nucleotides, the CDR3 is TGCAGCGCCGGGACACCTCCCGGTGAGCAGTACTTC.

The V call is TRBV30, the J call TRBJ2-4, with 11 bases identical to TRBD1. There are 15 residues in the CDR3. Germline CDR1 and CDR2: GTSNPN and SVGIG (reference sequence). Trimming cost V 2 bases and J 7 bases; bases outside gene matches: 7. CDR3 nucleotide sequence: TGTGCCTGGAGTCTCGGACAGGGGGCAGGGAACATTCAGTACTTC. Translating it yields CAWSLGQGAGNIQYF.

This clonotype was detected a few times. The rearrangement joins TRBV20-1 to TRBJ2-2; D ambiguous. The CDR3 consists of 16 residues. Germline CDR1 is DFQATT and CDR2 is SNEGSKA (reference sequence). V dropped 2 bases and J dropped 0 bases, with 13 bases sitting between them. CDR3 region: CSARQRHTANTGELFF. The CDR3 DNA reads TGCAGTGCTAGACAACGACACACCGCGAACACCGGGGAGCTGTTTTTT.

This chain uses TRBV7-2 with TRBJ2-7; possibly TRBD2 for D (5 bases). The germline CDR1 and CDR2 sequences are SGHTA and FQGNSA. V dropped 3 bases and J dropped 7 bases, with 19 bases sitting between them. The CDR3 covers 15 residues. CDR3 residues: CASSFDGKGNNEQYF. Written as DNA, the CDR3 is TGTGCCAGCAGCTTCGACGGGAAGGGTAACAATGAGCAGTACTTC. The full variable domain, completed using reference TRBV7-2 and TRBJ2-7, is GAGVSQSPSNKVTEKGKDVELRCDPISGHTALYWYRQSLGQGLEFLIYFQGNSAPDKSGLPSDRFSAERTGGSVSTLTIQRTQQEDSAVYLCASSFDGKGNNEQYFGPGTRLTVT.

This clonotype was picked up a small number of times. The chain carries TRBV7-2 and TRBJ2-1, with TRBD2 identical over 10 bases. The trim removed 4 bases at V and 7 bases at J, leaving 7 bases unmatched. Germline V lookup: CDR1 SGHTA, CDR2 FQGNSA. The CDR3 spans 15 residues. Here the CDR3 DNA reads TGTGCCAGCAGCTCCGGGACTAGCGTCCGGAATGAGCAGTTCTTC. Protein: CASSSGTSVRNEQFF.

The rearrangement uses TRBV27 and TRBJ1-2; TRBD1 matches at 7 bases. Germline values: CDR1 MNHEY, CDR2 SMNVEV (reference sequence). The CDR3 covers 16 residues. Trimming cost V 4 bases and J 2 bases; bases outside gene matches: 10. DNA of the CDR3: TGTGCCAGCAGTTCAATAGGGGACAGAACCAACTATGGCTACACCTTC. It yields the protein CASSSIGDRTNYGYTF.

This clonotype was seen just once. The J gene is TRBJ2-5, the V gene TRBV12-3 or TRBV12-4; the D gene is possibly TRBD1 (5 bases). The CDR3 runs to 14 residues. Trimming shortened V by 7 bases and J by 3 bases, and 15 bases separated the two germline ends. The CDR3 DNA reads as TGTGCCAGCACTCCCCAAGGGGCCGAAGAGACCCAGTACTTC. This gives the protein CASTPQGAEETQYF.

The rearrangement uses TRBV7-3 and TRBJ2-2, with TRBD1 matching 8 bases. The CDR3 is 15 residues long. Per the germline V gene, CDR1 is SGHTA and CDR2 is FQGTGA. The V and J ends lost 5 bases and 4 bases, in that order; junction bases with no gene match: 6. The CDR3 region has the DNA TGTGCCAGCAGCCTGGGCGGACAGGGCACCGGGGAGCTGTTTTTT. Its protein is CASSLGGQGTGELFF.

V and J are TRBV28 and TRBJ2-2, with 8 nucleotides matching TRBD1. Germline lookup yields CDR1 MDHEN and CDR2 SYDVKM. The ends lost 6 bases at V and 6 bases at J; junction bases unmatched: 6. The CDR3 spans 14 residues. The CDR3 nucleotides are TGTGCCAGCAGACAGACAGGGGAATCCGGGGAGCTGTTTTTT. Translating gives CASRQTGESGELFF.

J is TRBJ2-5 and V is TRBV20-1, with 9 bases aligning to TRBD1. The better agreement between TRBJ2-7 and the DNA end casts doubt on the J call. The length of the CDR3 is 15 residues. Germline CDR1 reads DFQATT; CDR2 reads SNEGSKA (reference sequence). The CDR3 nucleotides read TGCAGTGCTAGCGCCCCGGGACAGGGACCCTACGAGCAGTACTTC. It is translated as CSASAPGQGPYEQYF.

V gene TRBV19 combines with J gene TRBJ2-7; 9 bases are a match to TRBD2. The CDR3 is 15 amino acids. Germline V gene data show CDR1 as LNHDA and CDR2 as SQIVND (reference sequence). V dropped 5 bases and J dropped 6; count of bases not matched to a gene: 11. The CDR3 sequence is CASSESSGARSEQYF. The CDR3 DNA sequence: TGTGCCAGTAGTGAGTCTAGCGGGGCCAGGAGCGAGCAGTACTTC.

The chain is built from TRBV24-1 and TRBJ2-1, with D possibly being TRBD1 (5 bases). Trimming shortened V by 8 bases and J by 6 bases, and 7 bases separated the two germline ends. The CDR3 runs 11 residues. Germline assignment: CDR1 KGHDR and CDR2 SFDVKD. CDR3 sequence: CATNQGNEQFF. The CDR3 coding sequence is TGTGCCACCAACCAGGGCAATGAGCAGTTCTTC.

In nucleotides, the CDR3 is TGCGCCAGCAGCTGGACAGGGAGCTCAGGCACCGGGGAGCTGTTTTTT. This sequence encodes CASSWTGSSGTGELFF. The gene calls are TRBV5-1 and TRBJ2-2; 8 positions match TRBD1. Germline V CDR1 and CDR2: SGHRS, YFSETQ. This CDR3 contains 16 residues. V shed 3 bases and J 4 bases; nucleotides not matched to a gene: 8. The full variable domain, with the rest looked up from reference TRBV5-1 and TRBJ2-2, is KAGVTQTPRYLIKTRGQQVTLSCSPISGHRSVSWYQQTPGQGLQFLFEYFSETQRNKGNFPGRFSGRQFSNSRSEMNVSTLELGDSALYLCASSWTGSSGTGELFFGEGSRLTVL.

V usage is TRBV7-2 and J usage is TRBJ2-3; tentatively, D is TRBD2 (6 bases). The germline V gene has CDR1 SGHTA and CDR2 FQGNSA. The CDR3 extends over 16 amino acids. The germline V and J ends were trimmed by 5 bases and 3 bases, with 18 bases remaining between them. The CDR3 DNA sequence: TGTGCCAGCAGCCCCGGCAATTCAGCGGGTACAGATACGCAGTATTTT. This codes for CASSPGNSAGTDTQYF.

The rearrangement joins TRBV20-1 to TRBJ2-5, with TRBD2 as a possible D gene (5 bases). The CDR3 sequence is 14 residues long. Germline assignment: CDR1 DFQATT and CDR2 SNEGSKA (reference sequence). V lost 6 bases and J lost 3, with 17 bases in between. The chain's CDR3 is CSAGEATPKETQYF. As DNA, the CDR3 is TGCAGTGCGGGAGAAGCGACACCGAAAGAGACCCAGTACTTC.

The chain uses TRBV7-9 and TRBJ2-2, with TRBD2 matching 9 bases. Germline assignment: CDR1 SEHNR and CDR2 FQNEAQ (reference sequence). The CDR3 has 15 residues. The junction had 6 bases not matched to a gene; V was cut back by 5 bases and J by 5 bases. DNA for the CDR3: TGTGCCAGCAGCCCGCTAGCGGGACGGACCGGGGAGCTGTTTTTT. It yields the protein CASSPLAGRTGELFF.

This clonotype was seen a handful of times. The V call is TRBV6-5, the J call TRBJ1-2, with D tentatively TRBD1 (5 bases). The CDR3 is 12 amino acids. In germline, CDR1 is MNHEY, CDR2 SVGAGI. Trimming removed 2 bases from V and 6 bases from J, with 7 bases in between. The CDR3 sequence: CASSYGGNGYTF. CDR3 DNA: TGTGCCAGCAGTTACGGGGGTAATGGCTACACCTTC.

V and J are TRBV18 and TRBJ1-4; the match to TRBD1 covers 7 bases. The germline V gene has CDR1 KGHSH and CDR2 LQKENI. With 4 bases clipped from V and 8 bases from J, the junction kept 10 bases outside the gene matches. CDR3 length: 15 residues. The CDR3 loop is CASSRGAGTEEKLFF. CDR3 nucleotides: TGTGCCAGCTCACGCGGAGCTGGGACAGAAGAAAAACTGTTTTTT.

This rearrangement joins TRBV18 to TRBJ2-1, with TRBD2 identical over 7 bases. V shed 7 bases, J shed 4 bases, and the junction held 10 bases outside the gene matches. Germline V gene sequence: CDR1 KGHSH, CDR2 LQKENI. There are 15 residues in the CDR3. The CDR3 loop is CASFATSLPYNEQFF. CDR3 in DNA: TGTGCCAGCTTTGCGACTAGCCTCCCTTACAATGAGCAGTTCTTC. Combining the CDR3 with reference TRBV18 and TRBJ2-1 gives the whole variable domain NAGVMQNPRHLVRRRGQEARLRCSPMKGHSHVYWYRQLPEEGLKFMVYLQKENIIDESGMPKERFSAEFPKEGPSILRIQQVVRGDSAAYFCASFATSLPYNEQFFGPGTRLTVL.

The sample holds a few counts of this clonotype. CDR3 amino acids: CASSSTGGSLYNEQFF. CDR3 DNA: TGTGCCAGCAGCTCGACAGGGGGCTCGCTATACAATGAGCAGTTCTTC. The chain combines TRBV7-3 with TRBJ2-1, with 10 bases identical to TRBD1. Trimming at V came to 4 bases and at J to 4 bases, leaving 7 bases not matched to a gene. Per the germline V gene, CDR1 is SGHTA and CDR2 is FQGTGA. This CDR3 spans 16 amino acids.

This clonotype was seen more than once but under ten times. The chain carries TRBV6-2 or TRBV6-3 and TRBJ2-7, with TRBD2 matching over 11 bases. Trimming at V came to 6 bases and at J to 2 bases, leaving 9 bases not matched to a gene. The CDR3 sequence is 16 residues long. The germline V gene encodes CDR1 MNHEY and CDR2 SVGEGT. The CDR3 DNA reads as TGTGCCAGCAGCTGGGGGACTAGCGGAGCCCCCTACGAGCAGTACTTC. Protein product: CASSWGTSGAPYEQYF.

This chain connects TRBV10-3 to TRBJ1-2; D possibly corresponds to TRBD1 (5 bases). Per germline, CDR1 ENHRY and CDR2 SYGVKD. V lost 0 bases, J lost 3 bases, and 11 bases lay in between. CDR3 size: 15 residues. For the CDR3, the DNA is TGTGCCATCAGTGAGTCTGGGGACGTAGACTATGGCTACACCTTC. Translation: CAISESGDVDYGYTF.